Below, one T cell receptor (beta chain) is given with its context. Its target antigen remains unknown. Per-base quality was not reported, and no clone a single base away is much larger than it. These data belong to a study of blood T cells in healthy people across ages (dated by TCRdb to about 2015). For context, the study as a whole: In model experiments, template switching captured about one uniquely barcoded TCR beta cDNA molecule for every two T cells. Using deep sequencing normalized with unique cDNA molecular identifiers, the study measured how TCR beta repertoire diversity changes with age. The donors were divided into four age groups: young (average approximately 16 years), middle-aged (about 41), aged (about 60) and long-lived (82). To avoid experimental bias, donors of different ages were randomly spread across the sequencing lanes. The study analyzed two additional independent replicas of 1 million unique cDNA reads from the same blood draw for two donors, one aged 18 to 30 and one aged 80 or older. Summary of the overall study and its limitations: Estimates of total diversity based on one million sequenced T cells were regarded as lower bounds and as underestimates. As age increased, observed TCR beta diversity per million T cells dropped in a roughly linear way, and a significant reduction was already evident by age about 40. A strong correlation was found between observed TCR beta diversity and the percentage of naive T cells measured by flow cytometry. Compared with the aged group, more naive CD4+ T cells, fewer expanded clones and increased TCR diversity were shown by the long-lived group, suggesting age selection. Because donor CMV infection status was unknown, age-related changes in expanded clonotypes were potentially confounded. Bulk unsorted PBMC profiling prevented conclusive comparison of naive and antigen-experienced compartments.

Taken from cysteine to phenylalanine, the CDR3 has 16 residues. Of all the DNA, just the CDR3 is kept, 48 bases in frame from base 1. V and J are trimmed by 6 bases and 5 bases, and the gene matches miss 12 bases of the junction. Sequences MNHNS (CDR1) and SASEGT (CDR2) are obtained from the germline V gene. Systemically healthy Caucasian individuals from Russia, some 40 in total and aged about 6 to 90 years, were included as donors. Each donor gave about 11 milliliters of peripheral blood, drawn into EDTA-treated Vacutainer tubes. Ficoll-Paque density-gradient centrifugation was used to isolate PBMCs, with at least 7 million per sample. Total RNA was extracted from PBMCs with Trizol reagent, with at least 5 micrograms obtained per sample. Naive CD45RAhigh/CD27high T cell percentages were measured by flow cytometry on a PBMC aliquot from every donor. Library method: 5' RACE. The listed sequencing device is Illumina HiSeq 2500. A second PCR of roughly 6 to 11 cycles was performed with a sample-barcoded 5' primer and a J-beta primer mix. Each TCR beta cDNA molecule received a unique molecular identifier from a template-switch 5' adaptor carrying 12 random nucleotides. At least 3 million CDR3-containing paired-end reads were obtained from each sample. All of the RNA was converted into first-strand cDNA using the Mint cDNA synthesis kit, with a TRBC-specific oligonucleotide serving as the primer. All cDNA was treated with uracil-DNA glycosylase and then went through a first 18-cycle PCR with the universal primers M1SS and BC2_uni_R. The paper's data handling went like this. Normalization of each sample was performed by random selection of 1 million high-quality reads, each carrying a distinct molecular identifier. Instead of being binned into consensus sequences, reads that shared molecular identifiers were thrown out. MiTCR, with a Q25 quality threshold and the strictest error-elimination algorithm, was used for CDR3 identification, clonotype clustering and error correction. A nonparametric unseen species model with Euler transformation was used to estimate a lower bound on total TCR beta diversity. The public reads were run again by TCRdb, first through fastp at Q25 and then through MiXCR, and only productive beta chains were kept. Records with the same CDR3 protein are collapsed into one entry carrying the most frequent genes and DNA. The V and J calls and clone size come from TCRdb's table, not from the authors' own analysis. A total of around 870,000 distinct CDR3 sequences appear in this sample, about 30% of them only once. The ten largest account for around 16% of the sample.

Material: blood. The origin of this receptor is a woman of 80 years or more in good health. This chain is built from TRBV6-1 and TRBJ2-2; 7 bases in the junction line up with TRBD2. This receptor carries the CDR3 CASSAQRGPGTGELFF. The DNA sequence reads TGTGCCAGCAGCGCACAGCGGGGCCCGGGGACCGGGGAGCTGTTTTTT.